Reported below is one T cell receptor (beta chain). These data originate in a study of blood T cell repertoires in COVID-19. Study context: Material from acute and convalescent COVID-19 was sourced from the United States, Italy and Spain. Sources were T cells, B-cell-depleted T cells, or PBMCs; the material itself was cDNA or gDNA.

As handled by the study authors: Amplification of reference gene primers was used by the study to estimate nucleated cell counts. Generated by immunoSEQ multiplex PCR, the TCRdb table keeps only in-frame clones and is missing some. The DNA was the basis for D and trimming; V, J and clone size are from that table. Of about 90,000 clones in the sample, around 72% were seen once. The origin of this receptor is a woman older than 75 with acute or convalescent COVID-19. What was sequenced was peripheral blood.

The chain's CDR3 is CASSLTSGARAEAFF. CDR3 DNA sequence: TGTGCCAGCAGCTTGACGAGTGGGGCGCGCGCTGAAGCTTTCTTT. The chain carries TRBV7-2 and TRBJ1-1, with a weak D call TRBD1 (5 bases). Germline V gene lookup returns CDR1 SGHTA and CDR2 FQGNSA. V lost 3 bases and J lost 6, with 17 bases in between. The CDR3 totals 15 residues.